This T cell receptor (beta chain) was sequenced in a study of regulatory T cells in long-lasting Graves disease. Study details: With positive TSH receptor antibodies and over 5 years of antithyroid drugs, Graves' disease was considered persistent.

CDR1 KGHSH and CDR2 LQKENI come from the germline V gene. Between the trimmed V and J ends, which lost 2 bases and 5 bases, there was a span of 15 bases. The CDR3 consists of 15 residues. The study's findings and limits: Persistent Graves' patients showed a TCR diversity that was lower than that of newly diagnosed ones. Favoring TRBV28, TRBJ1-2 and TRBJ2-5 was a feature seen in persistent disease.

Time point specified: persistent/refractory GD, antithyroid drugs over 5 years with positive TRAb. The TCR library used RNA extracted from PBMCs. Libraries of TCR beta came from iRepertoire HTBI primers plus Arm-PCR of CDR3 regions. TCRdb itself ran the multiplex PCR reads through MiXCR, one entry per CDR3 protein. The table shows under 350,000 distinct CDR3 sequences, with 22% occurring only once. This clonotype showed up many times. What it recognizes is unknown. The sequences come from peripheral blood mononuclear cells (PBMCs), collected when the disease was refractory, from a patient treated with antithyroid drugs. This receptor was taken from a female donor with Graves disease. The chain couples TRBV18 to TRBJ2-5, with D hard to call. The CDR3 protein is CASSPVGQPGETQYF. For the CDR3, the DNA is TGTGCCAGCTCACCAGTCGGCCAACCTGGGGAGACCCAGTACTTC.